These T cell receptor beta chains were read from a single sample in a study of metastatic and nonmetastatic thyroid tumors. With MiXCR, TCRdb called clones anew from the PCR reads. This sample yields approximately 38,000 clones, of which around 33% are seen a single time; 15% to 20% belongs to the top ten. The sample was tumor tissue. The receptors were sampled from a female donor with papillary thyroid cancer or a benign thyroid nodule (not recorded which). Some clones in this sample may be carry-over from other donors' samples. The CDR3 runs from the conserved cysteine through the conserved F or W.

>TRBV6-2/TRBV6-3|13
CASSYSGGNEQYF
>TRBV2|14
CASRARTVSYEQYF
>TRBV5-1|15
CASSVPDRSSYEQYF
>TRBV6-5|14
CASSYGQGGTEAFF
>TRBV11-2|15
CASSGGTSSYNEQFF
>TRBV15|14
CATSRQGDTGELFF
>TRBV11-3|13
CASSRSGSAEQYF
>TRBV5-1|15
CASSFSPSGANVLTF
>TRBV12-5|16
CASGSGQGSYNSPLHF
>TRBV12-3/TRBV12-4|16
CASSLGDGGTTYEQYF
>TRBV12-3/TRBV12-4|12
CASSNNYNEQFF
>TRBV6-5|13
CASSSGGGPPQHF
>TRBV3-1|14
CASSTMGGRHEQYF
>TRBV6-2/TRBV6-3|13
CASSYSGSLEQYF
>TRBV20-1|14
CSAPQGVSNQPQHF
>TRBV12-3/TRBV12-4|14
CASSLGGGSYEQYF
>TRBV28|14
CASSKGTAGQPQHF
>TRBV20-1|15
CSAREVTSGYNEQFF
>TRBV7-3|12
CASSGNTGELFF
>TRBV5-1|14
CASSLGDRDYGYTF
>TRBV6-1|14
CASTRQGDSGEQYF
>TRBV27|15
CASSPRTGGSYGYTF
>TRBV15|14
CATSRDTHAGGYTF
>TRBV5-1|16
CASSSAPGQGYNEQFF
>TRBV19|13
CASSIRGRPIYTF
>TRBV25-1|15
CASIEFVDLGNTIYF
>TRBV29-1|14
CSVGGRGINNEQFF
>TRBV6-1|14
CASSEDGGGSPLHF
>TRBV12-3/TRBV12-4|13
CASSWTGTDTQYF
>TRBV6-1|14
CASRWRLNTGELFF
>TRBV6-2/TRBV6-3|13
CASKTGGTDTQYF
>TRBV13|13
CASSLGRGQPQHF
>TRBV5-1|12
CASSAGREGYTF
>TRBV5-1|14
CASSLSGHSYEQYF
>TRBV7-3|13
CASSQSNNYGYTF
>TRBV5-1|16
CASSLGAYANTGELFF
>TRBV30|14
CAWSQGRGTDTQYF
>TRBV10-3|14
CAITRDQSYNEQFF
>TRBV7-2|14
CASSLPGLTYEQYF